This TCR beta chain was obtained from a study of vaccination effects on CD4 cells after COVID-19 (dated by TCRdb to between 2021 and 2022). Background on the whole study: Two doses of either the BNT162b2 or the mRNA-1273 mRNA SARS-CoV-2 vaccine were administered to participants. SARS-CoV-2 spike-specific CD4+ TCR repertoires were compared before and after mRNA vaccination in COVID-19 convalescent patients and in infection-naive vaccine recipients. The full study included 9 to 10 COVID-19 convalescent patients and a few SARS-CoV-2-naive healthy vaccine recipients. The Oncomine TCR Beta short-read assay on an Illumina iSeq 100 was used to sequence cultures from other donors in the study.

Comments on this clone: It lacks a known antigen. Base qualities are not at hand, and no much larger clone is one base apart.

Overall study results and their limits: In healthy vaccine recipients, vaccine-induced clones were almost all SARS-CoV-2 mono-reactive, with only 1 of 255 being cross-reactive with common cold coronaviruses. The study was limited by a small number of convalescent patients, and early post-infection timepoints were lacking. Both infection-induced and vaccine-induced clones contracted markedly at late post-vaccination timepoints, which is consistent with waning T cell responses.

In the ViraFEST assay, PBMC were stimulated with viral peptide pools, and antigen-specific CD4+ T cell clonotypes were then identified by expansion using TCR sequencing. After about 9 days of culture, CD4+ T cells were isolated with the EasySep CD4+ T cell isolation kit. The absence of prior SARS-CoV-2 infection in healthy vaccine recipients was confirmed by negative nucleocapsid antibodies before and after vaccination. Each well held more than 1.5 million PBMC cultured in IMDM containing 5% human AB serum, roughly 9.6 IU/ml IL-2 and gentamicin, along with around 9.4 ug/ml peptides. On days 3 and 7, half of the culture medium was replaced with fresh IL-2-containing medium. Unless noted otherwise, every peptide stimulation condition was grown in triplicate wells. PBMC were separated from whole blood using Ficoll-Paque Plus gradient centrifugation and were then either cryopreserved at -140C or used fresh. The overlapping peptide pools covered the spike proteins of SARS-CoV-2 and of the common cold coronaviruses HCoV-NL63, HCoV-OC43 and HCoV-229E. Genomic DNA was extracted from cultured CD4+ T cells with the QIAamp micro DNA kit.

The CDR3 runs 14 residues from the cysteine to the phenylalanine. Left in the record is the CDR3 DNA by itself, 42 bases read in frame from the first base. The germline V gene provides CDR1 SNHLY and CDR2 FYNNEI. V ends up 2 bases short and J 7 bases short, with an unmatched junction base count of 3. The library was obtained by the immunoSEQ multiplex PCR assay. DNA from the CD4+ T cells that had been cultured and isolated underwent TCR beta CDR3 sequencing. In the original analysis: Non-productive TCR sequences were discarded, and reads were trimmed to the CDR3 region, with only CDR3s of 7 or more amino acids retained. Antigen-specific clonotypes were identified using the MANAFEST web app by comparison of expansion in peptide wells against reference cultures. For clones to be considered positive, expansion at FDR<0.05 versus reference and all other wells, an odds ratio above 5, and a frequency above 0.1% in two replicate wells were required. Clonotypes significantly expanded in SARS-CoV-2 spike wells and in at least one common cold coronavirus spike condition were defined as cross-reactive. Levenshtein distance calculated with the stringdist R package was used to assess CDR3 similarity, and unrooted trees were constructed with ape in R 3.6.1. The source is immuneACCESS, and TCRdb retained only in-frame sequences with V and J called. Part of the clones is not carried over; for the studies checked, unresolved V genes explain less than half of this, and the remainder is unexplained. V and J calls and clone size follow that table, whereas D and trimming were derived from the DNA. The sample data list roughly 41,000 clones, and 60% to 80% of these were observed just once. The ten biggest clones cover 15% of the sample.

This chain joins TRBV2 to TRBJ2-1; 9 central bases correspond to TRBD2. The input for sequencing was CD4+ T cells from PBMCs cultured with HCoV-OC43 spike peptides, taken before COVID-19 vaccination. The cell subset or site label on this specimen signifies: HCoV-OC43 spike overlapping peptide pool stimulation. This TCR derives from a human donor who received a COVID-19 vaccine. The CDR3 corresponds to CASSERLAGNEQFF. The DNA is TGTGCCAGCAGTGAAAGGCTAGCGGGGAATGAGCAGTTCTTC.